One TCR beta chain is described in this entry. There are 18 residues in the CDR3. Germline-derived CDR1 and CDR2 are KGHSH and LQKENI. Losses at the gene ends were 8 bases for V and 1 base for J; bases not matched to a gene: 10. The data originate from a study of T cell changes during pregnancy in multiple sclerosis. Profiling relied on immunoSEQ multiplex PCR, and the TCRdb table lists in-frame clones only, not all of them. The sample has approximately 63,000 clones; 85% to 95% are singletons. This receptor was taken from a female donor in good health, enrolled as a control in a pregnancy study. The sample here was peripheral blood, taken in the third trimester of pregnancy. The chain has TRBV18 and TRBJ2-2; 13 nucleotides line up with TRBD2. CDR3 nucleotides: TGTGCCAGCGCAATTAGGACTAGCGGGGGAAAGAACACCGGGGAGCTGTTTTTT. It codes for CASAIRTSGGKNTGELFF.